The 27 T cell receptor beta chains in this list originate from one sample, sequenced in a study of vaccination effects on CD4 cells after COVID-19. When nine to ten days of culture had elapsed, CD4+ T cells were isolated. Subjects were given two BNT162b2 or mRNA-1273 vaccine doses. Assay: immunoSEQ multiplex PCR; the TCRdb copy retains only in-frame clones and omits some. The sample lists approximately 66,000 clones, around 79% seen once, with 2% to 3% in the top ten. For these TCRs, the target antigens are not known. The sample here was CD4+ T cells from PBMCs cultured without peptide, taken after COVID-19 vaccination. These receptors were taken from a human donor who received a COVID-19 vaccine.

The V and J genes are TRBV5-5 and TRBJ2-1, with TRBD2 matching over 11 bases. Germline V gene data show CDR1 as SGHKS and CDR2 as YYEKEE (reference sequence). The CDR3 totals 15 residues. V trimming: 4 bases; J trimming: 6 bases; junction bases outside the gene matches: 6. The CDR3 spells CASSRGLAGPNEQFF. DNA for the CDR3: TGTGCCAGCAGCCGCGGACTAGCGGGCCCCAATGAGCAGTTCTTC.

This rearrangement joins TRBV4-1 to TRBJ1-2; TRBD1 matches at 7 bases. The CDR3 runs to 14 residues. Germline CDR1 and CDR2: MGHRA and YSYEKL. V was clipped by 5 bases and J by 1 base; unmatched bases: 4. CDR3 DNA: TGCGCCAGCAGCTACGGGACAGATAACTATGGCTACACCTTC. Encoded protein: CASSYGTDNYGYTF.

This clone was detected only a few times. V and J are TRBV24-1 and TRBJ1-3; D not resolved. The CDR3 runs 13 residues. Per the germline V gene, CDR1 is KGHDR and CDR2 is SFDVKD. V gave up 4 bases and J gave up 3 bases, with 6 bases separating them. This chain's CDR3 is CATSDAVGNTIYF. CDR3 nucleotide sequence: TGTGCCACCAGTGACGCAGTTGGAAACACCATATATTTT.

V gene TRBV5-1 combines with J gene TRBJ1-2; TRBD1 matches at 9 bases. CDR3 length: 17 residues. V shed 4 bases, J shed 1 base, and the junction held 11 bases outside the gene matches. Germline V gene data show CDR1 as SGHRS and CDR2 as YFSETQ. The CDR3 loop is CASSPGTGSILNYGYTF. For the CDR3, the DNA is TGCGCCAGCAGCCCAGGGACAGGGTCGATCCTTAACTATGGCTACACCTTC.

V and J are TRBV7-2 and TRBJ2-5; D possibly matches TRBD1 or TRBD2 (6 bases each). Trimming took off 3 bases at V and 4 bases at J, with 15 bases between the two ends. The CDR3 contains 15 residues. Germline-derived CDR1 and CDR2 are SGHTA and FQGNSA. CDR3 sequence: CASSFSLGGPETQYF. DNA of the CDR3: TGTGCCAGCAGCTTTAGCCTGGGGGGCCCAGAGACCCAGTACTTC.

The rearrangement joins TRBV2 to TRBJ2-1; 9 nucleotides agree with TRBD1. The CDR3 covers 15 residues. Losses at the gene ends were 7 bases for V and 4 bases for J; bases not matched to a gene: 8. Germline CDR1 reads SNHLY; CDR2 reads FYNNEI. This CDR3 reads CASTKNGQGYNEQFF. DNA for the CDR3: TGTGCCAGCACCAAAAACGGACAGGGGTACAATGAGCAGTTCTTC.

This clone was seen more than once but under ten times. The CDR3 DNA reads as TGTGCCAGCAGCCGATTAAAAGAGACCCAGTACTTC. Protein product: CASSRLKETQYF. The genes are TRBV5-8 and TRBJ2-5; D call uncertain. Germline V gene sequence: CDR1 SGHTS, CDR2 YDEGEE. The CDR3 consists of 12 residues. Trimming took off 4 bases at V and 3 bases at J, with 7 bases between the two ends. Complete variable domain (other parts from reference TRBV5-8 and TRBJ2-5): EAGVTQSPTHLIKTRGQQATLRCSPISGHTSVYWYQQALGLGLQFLLWYDEGEERNRGNFPPRFSGRQFPNYSSELNVNALELEDSALYLCASSRLKETQYFGPGTRLLVL.

This clone has more than one count but fewer than ten. The chain couples TRBV6-6 to TRBJ1-6; TRBD1 matches at 7 bases. CDR1 is MNHNY and CDR2 is SVGAGI in the germline V gene (reference sequence). With 6 bases clipped from V and 0 bases from J, the junction kept 2 bases outside the gene matches. The CDR3 loop spans 15 amino acids. In DNA, the CDR3 is TGTGCCAGCAGAAGGGACAGCTCCTATAATTCACCCCTCCACTTT. Protein: CASRRDSSYNSPLHF.

This clone has just a few counts. The chain links TRBV5-1 to TRBJ2-1; unclear D gene. CDR3 length: 13 residues. Trimming pared 2 bases from V and 6 bases from J, leaving 9 bases between. CDR1 and CDR2 from the germline V gene are SGHRS and YFSETQ. This CDR3 is CASSFQSFNEQFF. The CDR3 nucleotides read TGCGCCAGCAGCTTCCAGAGTTTCAATGAGCAGTTCTTC.

CDR3 residues: CAWSRRGVQGAEGYTF. CDR3 coding DNA: TGTGCCTGGAGCCGCCGCGGTGTACAGGGGGCTGAGGGCTACACCTTC. V and J are TRBV30 and TRBJ1-2; TRBD1 matches 9 bases. This CDR3 contains 16 residues. Germline V lookup: CDR1 GTSNPN, CDR2 SVGIG (reference sequence). Trimming removed 3 bases from V and 8 bases from J; junction bases left unmatched: 16.

J is TRBJ2-5 and V is TRBV3-1 (or the pseudogene TRBV3-2); 9 nucleotides align to TRBD2. Germline CDR1 LGHDT, CDR2 YNNKEL (reference sequence). With 1 base clipped from V and 2 bases from J, the junction kept 5 bases outside the gene matches. The CDR3 is 16 residues long. CDR3: CASSQGPAGGQETQYF. The CDR3 nucleotides are TGTGCCAGCAGCCAAGGGCCAGCGGGGGGTCAAGAGACCCAGTACTTC.

The chain employs TRBV9 and TRBJ2-5; D remains unclear. Germline V gives CDR1 SGDLS, CDR2 YYNGEE. The CDR3 runs to 13 residues. Trimming removed 4 bases at V and 4 bases at J, with 11 bases between. The CDR3 reads CASSPAPGETQYF. The CDR3 DNA reads TGTGCCAGCAGCCCAGCTCCGGGAGAGACCCAGTACTTC.

The V gene is TRBV6-1, the J gene TRBJ2-2, with TRBD1 as a possible D gene (6 bases). The CDR3 runs to 15 residues. V lost 3 bases and J lost 7, with 15 bases in between. In germline, CDR1 is MNHNS, CDR2 SASEGT. For the CDR3, the DNA is TGTGCCAGCAGTGAGGTGGGGGCCTGGAGCGGGGAGCTGTTTTTT. Translating gives CASSEVGAWSGELFF.

This clone was recorded once. The chain has TRBV9 and TRBJ1-1, with a tentative D call TRBD1 (5 bases). V dropped 2 bases and J dropped 1 base, with 12 bases sitting between them. This CDR3 comprises 15 residues. Germline CDR1 SGDLS, CDR2 YYNGEE. DNA of the CDR3: TGTGCCAGCAGCGTCCGGGCCGGGGGGAACACTGAAGCTTTCTTT. Protein: CASSVRAGGNTEAFF.

This chain uses TRBV15 with TRBJ2-7; TRBD1 or TRBD2 may be the D gene (5 bases each). The germline V gene has CDR1 LNHNV and CDR2 YYDKDF (reference sequence). Trimming took off 3 bases at V and 2 bases at J, with 14 bases between the two ends. CDR3 length: 15 amino acids. The CDR3 spells CATSSKRDGAYEQYV. The CDR3 DNA is TGTGCCACCAGCAGTAAGAGGGACGGTGCCTACGAGCAGTACGTC.

The chain employs TRBV12-5 and TRBJ1-4; 9 bases fit TRBD1. V lost 0 bases, J lost 6 bases, and 5 bases stayed unmatched. The CDR3 loop spans 16 amino acids. The germline gives CDR1 LGHNT, CDR2 FRNRAP. The CDR3 DNA follows: TGTGCTAGTGGTTTGGTACTGGGACAGGGTGATGAAAAACTGTTTTTT. The encoded protein is CASGLVLGQGDEKLFF.

A few counts support this clone. The rearrangement uses TRBV10-3 and TRBJ1-2, with 10 bases matching TRBD1. The length of the CDR3 is 17 residues. The germline V gene encodes CDR1 ENHRY and CDR2 SYGVKD. Trimming at V came to 5 bases and at J to 5 bases, leaving 14 bases not matched to a gene. The CDR3 is CAISQRQGASIGYGYTF. CDR3 bases: TGTGCCATCAGTCAACGACAGGGGGCTAGTATTGGGTATGGCTACACCTTC.

This chain joins TRBV7-2 and TRBJ1-2, with 7 nucleotides matching TRBD1. V lost 4 bases to trimming and J lost 4 bases; unmatched junction nucleotides: 9. The CDR3 contains 15 residues. Germline values: CDR1 SGHTA, CDR2 FQGNSA. The CDR3 here is CASSSDRQIGYGYTF. The CDR3 DNA is TGTGCCAGCAGCTCGGACAGGCAGATAGGCTATGGCTACACCTTC.

This chain joins TRBV6-5 and TRBJ1-6, with D uncertain. Germline V gene lookup returns CDR1 MNHEY and CDR2 SVGAGI. V was trimmed by 0 bases and J by 7 bases, leaving 10 bases between them. The CDR3 runs 15 residues. The CDR3 is CASSYSPGNNSPLHF. In DNA, the CDR3 is TGTGCCAGCAGTTACTCTCCGGGTAACAATTCACCCCTCCACTTT.

This clone was observed a handful of times. The chain couples TRBV6-6 to TRBJ1-5; the D gene is possibly TRBD1 (5 bases). Germline V lookup: CDR1 MNHNY, CDR2 SVGAGI (reference sequence). The germline V and J ends were trimmed by 5 bases and 2 bases, with 13 bases remaining between them. This CDR3 region has 15 residues. CDR3 loop: CASSNWGEGNQPQHF. CDR3 coding DNA: TGTGCCAGCAGTAACTGGGGGGAGGGCAATCAGCCCCAGCATTTT.

This clone was observed a single time. The chain uses TRBV6-6 and TRBJ1-1, with TRBD1 as a possible D gene (5 bases). Per the germline V gene, CDR1 is MNHNY and CDR2 is SVGAGI (reference sequence). The V and J ends lost 6 bases and 6 bases respectively, with 11 bases between them. The CDR3 sequence is 12 residues long. The CDR3 nucleotides are TGTGCCAGCAGGCCACAGGTTCCTGAAGCTTTCTTT. This translates into CASRPQVPEAFF.

This clone appeared a few times. This sequence joins TRBV2 and TRBJ2-4; 10 bases align to TRBD1. This CDR3 has 16 residues. Per the germline V gene, CDR1 is SNHLY and CDR2 is FYNNEI. Unmatched junction bases numbered 14, after V lost 6 bases and J lost 9 bases. The CDR3 DNA reads TGTGCCAGCAGCGGGGGCCCGGGACAGGGGAAGAGCATTCAGTACTTC. It codes for CASSGGPGQGKSIQYF.

The rearrangement joins TRBV5-1 to TRBJ2-4, with no clear D. Germline V gene lookup returns CDR1 SGHRS and CDR2 YFSETQ. V was trimmed by 1 base and J by 5 bases, leaving 4 bases between them. There are 12 residues in the CDR3. The DNA of the CDR3 is TGCGCCAGCAGCTTGCCGGAAAACATTCAGTACTTC. Protein product: CASSLPENIQYF.

This chain uses TRBV4-1 with TRBJ1-3; no definite D call. Germline loops: CDR1 MGHRA, CDR2 YSYEKL. The CDR3 consists of 17 residues. Trimming removed 0 bases at V and 0 bases at J, with 12 bases between. CDR3 sequence: CASSQDGRRSSGNTIYF. CDR3 DNA: TGCGCCAGCAGCCAAGACGGCCGCCGTAGCTCTGGAAACACCATATATTTT.

The chain has TRBV3-1 (or the pseudogene TRBV3-2) and TRBJ2-7; D might be TRBD2 (7 bases). CDR1 is LGHDT and CDR2 is YNNKEL in the germline V gene (reference sequence). The CDR3 runs to 14 residues. Trimming shortened V by 1 base and J by 6 bases, and 13 bases separated the two germline ends. The CDR3 region is CASSQVGGGGEQYV. As DNA, the CDR3 is TGTGCCAGCAGCCAAGTGGGGGGGGGCGGCGAGCAGTACGTC.

The V call is TRBV30, the J call TRBJ1-5; maybe TRBD1 (5 bases). CDR3 length equals 14 residues. V lost 7 bases and J 3 bases, leaving 16 bases between the germline ends. Germline V gene sequence: CDR1 GTSNPN, CDR2 SVGIG (reference sequence). The CDR3 protein is CALQTGASNQPQHF. CDR3 DNA sequence: TGTGCCTTGCAGACCGGGGCTTCCAATCAGCCCCAGCATTTT. Variable domain in full (rest from reference TRBV30 and TRBJ1-5): SQTIHQWPATLVQPVGSPLSLECTVEGTSNPNLYWYRQAAGRGLQLLFYSVGIGQISSEVPQNLSASRPQDRQFILSSKKLLLSDSGFYLCALQTGASNQPQHFGDGTRLSIL.

The chain recombines TRBV5-1 with TRBJ2-6, with 7 bases lining up with TRBD2. The CDR3 is made up of 16 amino acids. Trimming cost V 4 bases and J 1 base; bases outside gene matches: 5. Germline values: CDR1 SGHRS, CDR2 YFSETQ. The CDR3 DNA is TGCGCCAGCAGCGATCAAGCGGGGTCTGGGGCCAACGTCCTGACTTTC. Amino acids: CASSDQAGSGANVLTF. Drawing the rest from reference TRBV5-1 and TRBJ2-6, the complete variable domain is KAGVTQTPRYLIKTRGQQVTLSCSPISGHRSVSWYQQTPGQGLQFLFEYFSETQRNKGNFPGRFSGRQFSNSRSEMNVSTLELGDSALYLCASSDQAGSGANVLTFGAGSRLTVL.